The TCR beta chain under discussion was sequenced for a study of shared clonotypes between healthy human individuals. V shed 6 bases and J 7 bases; nucleotides not matched to a gene: 4. Germline V gene sequence: CDR1 LNHNV, CDR2 YYDKDF (reference sequence). CDR3 size: 13 residues. Repertoires were generated with immunoSEQ multiplex PCR, while TCRdb's copy carries only in-frame clones and drops some. The data contain 1.4 million to 1.5 million clones, roughly 96% of them singletons. J is TRBJ2-1 and V is TRBV15; TRBD2 matches 9 bases. The clonotype originates from a man aged 25 to 45 in good health. Sequenced: naive CD4+ T cells sorted from blood. Regarding subset: CD45RA+ positively selected. The CDR3: CATRVAGVNEQFF. The CDR3 region has the DNA TGTGCCACCAGGGTAGCGGGAGTAAATGAGCAGTTCTTC.